This T cell receptor beta chain is drawn from a study of cytomegalovirus exposure and HLA in healthy donors. Trimming stripped 7 bases from V and 3 bases from J, with 16 bases between. The CDR3 length is 14 residues. The germline CDR1 and CDR2 sequences are MNHEY and SMNVEV (reference sequence). PCR was performed using 60 Vbeta and 13 Jbeta primers. TCRdb keeps only in-frame clones here, not all; method: immunoSEQ multiplex PCR. The repertoire includes about 54,000 clones, roughly 85% of them detected once, and around 3.3% sits in the top ten. This sequence joins TRBV27 and TRBJ2-7, with D possibly TRBD2 on 5 matching bases. The sample comprised PBMCs. The receptor was isolated from a woman aged 18-30 years in good health and CMV-seronegative. Written as DNA, the CDR3 is TGTGCCAGCACGGCCGCTAGCAGAATCTACGAGCAGTACTTC. Its translation: CASTAASRIYEQYF.